One sample yielded the 24 T cell receptor beta chains listed below, sequenced in a study of molecular identifiers for immune sequencing clone quantification. TCRdb fed the PCR reads into MiXCR, producing one record per CDR3 protein. The table lists 10,000 to 12,000 distinct CDR3 sequences, about a fifth of them singletons. The sequenced sample consisted of naive CD8+ T cells from blood, with Jurkat cell RNA spiked in. The subset denotes: FACS-sorted CD8+CD4-CCR7+CD45RA+ naive T cells. These receptors originate from a human donor in good health. Some libraries in this study had Jurkat cell RNA spiked in.

This clonotype was picked up many times. The genes are TRBV9 and TRBJ2-1, with 7 bases matching TRBD2. V trimming: 4 bases; J trimming: 6 bases; junction bases outside the gene matches: 13. CDR3 length: 16 residues. From germline, CDR1 is SGDLS and CDR2 YYNGEE. The DNA for the CDR3 is TGTGCCAGCAGCCCTCCAACTAGCGCGAGGGGCAATGAGCAGTTCTTC. Amino acid sequence: CASSPPTSARGNEQFF.

This clonotype has ten or more counts. V and J are TRBV6-2 or TRBV6-3 and TRBJ1-5; 7 bases match TRBD1. V dropped 7 bases and J dropped 4; count of bases not matched to a gene: 4. Per germline, CDR1 MNHEY and CDR2 SVGEGT. This CDR3 has 13 amino acids. The DNA for the CDR3 is TGTGCCAGCACTCCGGGACAGAATCAGCCCCAGCATTTT. Protein: CASTPGQNQPQHF.

This clonotype was recorded a few times. The chain's CDR3 is CASTPTFGDTQYF. As DNA, the CDR3 is TGTGCCAGCACCCCGACCTTTGGAGATACGCAGTATTTT. This chain connects TRBV6-2 or TRBV6-3 to TRBJ2-3; D remains unclear. Germline V gives CDR1 MNHEY, CDR2 SVGEGT. V was pared by 7 bases and J by 5 bases, with 13 bases between. This CDR3 comprises 13 residues.

About this clonotype itself: Being one base from a much bigger clone, this may be a read error. The chain is built from TRBV10-3 and TRBJ2-3, with D unclear. This CDR3 is 13 amino acids long. Germline V CDR1 and CDR2: ENHRY, SYGVKD. Here the CDR3 reads CANSDFPTDTQYF. The CDR3 DNA is TGTGCCAACAGTGATTTTCCAACTGATACGCAGTATTTT.

On this clonotype: A much larger clone differs by one base, so this may be a read error. The chain recombines TRBV13 with TRBJ2-7; perhaps TRBD1 as D (5 bases). Trimming stripped 4 bases from V and 4 bases from J, with 14 bases between. The CDR3 has 14 amino acids. Germline CDR1 and CDR2: PRHDT and FYEKMQ (reference sequence). CDR3 in DNA: TGTGCCAGCAGCTCGACAGCGCTTGGGTACGAGCAGTACTTC. This encodes CASSSTALGYEQYF.

Concerning this clonotype: A much larger clone lies a single base off, so this may be a read error. The chain combines TRBV11-2 with TRBJ2-2; D possibly matches TRBD1 or TRBD2 (5 bases each). This CDR3 spans 16 amino acids. The V gene lost 5 bases and the J gene lost 1 base, with 14 bases spanning the gap. Germline loops: CDR1 SGHAT, CDR2 FQNNGV. CDR3 region: CASSPPGRGNTGELFF. Here the CDR3 DNA reads TGTGCCAGCAGCCCACCGGGAAGGGGGAACACCGGGGAGCTGTTTTTT.

Of note for this clonotype: At one end, the junction sequence differs from germline, possibly due to a read error. V gene TRBV6-5 combines with J gene TRBJ2-7; no definite D call. In germline, CDR1 is MNHEY, CDR2 SVGAGI. The CDR3 length is 15 residues. The chain's CDR3 is CASSPGRALSYAQYF. The CDR3, as DNA: TGTGCCAGCAGTCCGGGCCGGGCACTCTCCTACGCGCAGTACTTC.

Points on this clonotype: A read error is possible here, since a much larger clone lies one base away. V and J are TRBV20-1 and TRBJ2-1; D unclear. Germline V gene sequence: CDR1 DFQATT, CDR2 SNEGSKA (reference sequence). CDR3 length: 12 amino acids. The CDR3 sequence is CSARDTVGEQLF. CDR3 DNA sequence: TGCAGTGCTAGAGATACCGTAGGTGAGCAGCTCTTC.

Of note for this clonotype: Its ends do not fully match the called genes, so a read error is possible. The rearrangement uses TRBV4-3 and TRBJ2-3; D tentatively fits TRBD1 or TRBD2 (6 bases each). Germline V gene sequence: CDR1 LGHNA, CDR2 YSLEER. The CDR3 spans 13 residues. Here the CDR3 DNA reads TGCGCCAGCTGCCCTAGGGGGGCAGATACGCAATATTTT. This encodes CASCPRGADTQYF.

This clonotype was observed once. It may be a read error: a sequence one base away is much more abundant. This chain uses TRBV27 with TRBJ2-7; D unresolved. From germline, CDR1 is MNHEY and CDR2 SMNVEV (reference sequence). This CDR3 contains 13 residues. V was pared by 6 bases and J by 3 bases, with 12 bases between. In nucleotides, the CDR3 is TGTGCCAGCAGCTTACAGTATTTCTACGAGCAGTACTTC. It translates to CASSLQYFYEQYF.

This clonotype is classed as medium-sized (0.01 to 0.1%). The V gene is TRBV6-6, the J gene TRBJ1-1, with D hard to call. Trimming took off 3 bases at V and 0 bases at J, with 8 bases between the two ends. The CDR3 totals 14 residues. The germline V gene encodes CDR1 MNHNY and CDR2 SVGAGI (reference sequence). The CDR3 loop is CASSYLEMNTEAFF. In DNA form, the CDR3 reads TGTGCCAGCAGTTATCTTGAGATGAACACTGAAGCTTTCTTT.

With respect to this clonotype: A much larger clone sits a single nucleotide away, making a read error possible. The V and J genes are TRBV12-5 and TRBJ2-5, with 7 positions matching TRBD1. The trim removed 5 bases at V and 5 bases at J, leaving 14 bases unmatched. The CDR3 is 16 amino acids. Germline V gene lookup returns CDR1 LGHNT and CDR2 FRNRAP. Here the CDR3 reads CASGITTGTVVETQYF. CDR3 DNA: TGTGCTAGTGGTATTACAACCGGGACAGTCGTGGAGACCCAGTACTTC.

This clonotype was seen repeatedly, ten times or more. The V gene is TRBV5-6, the J gene TRBJ1-1; D call uncertain. The CDR3 consists of 15 residues. Germline values: CDR1 SGHDT, CDR2 YYEEEE. V lost 0 bases to trimming and J lost 3 bases, with 12 bases between them. The CDR3 DNA reads TGTGCCAGCAGCTTGGGGACGTTTACTTACACTGAAGCTTTCTTT. Translated: CASSLGTFTYTEAFF. The entire variable domain, with the rest obtained from reference TRBV5-6 and TRBJ1-1, is as follows: DAGVTQSPTHLIKTRGQQVTLRCSPKSGHDTVSWYQQALGQGPQFIFQYYEEEERQRGNFPDRFSGHQFPNYSSELNVNALLLGDSALYLCASSLGTFTYTEAFFGQGTRLTVV.

This clonotype is deemed medium-sized. The genes are TRBV4-1 and TRBJ2-1; 8 bases are shared with TRBD1. Trimming cost V 3 bases and J 8 bases; bases outside gene matches: 3. Germline lookup yields CDR1 MGHRA and CDR2 YSYEKL. The CDR3 is 13 amino acids. In nucleotides, the CDR3 is TGCGCCAGCAGCCACGGACAGGGTGATGAGCAGTTCTTC. This translates into CASSHGQGDEQFF.

About this clonotype: A much larger clonotype is one base distant, so this may be a read error. The CDR3 carries no conserved terminal phenylalanine or tryptophan, so it likely arises from a read error. The rearrangement links TRBV20-1 to TRBJ2-7; possible D gene TRBD2, 5 bases. With 1 base removed from V and 3 bases from J, the gap between germline ends came to 10 bases. Germline assignment: CDR1 DFQATT and CDR2 SNEGSKA (reference sequence). The CDR3 runs 13 residues. The CDR3 region is CSARGLADYEQYS. The CDR3 DNA sequence: TGCAGTGCTAGAGGTCTAGCTGACTACGAGCAGTACTCC.

This clonotype appeared a few times. The chain is built from TRBV5-5 and TRBJ2-7; D gene unclear. Germline CDR1 and CDR2: SGHKS and YYEKEE (reference sequence). Trimming stripped 5 bases from V and 2 bases from J, with 8 bases between. The CDR3 length is 12 residues. DNA of the CDR3: TGTGCCAGCAGATCGAGTACCTACGAGCAGTACTTC. It yields the protein CASRSSTYEQYF.

The chain is built from TRBV6-2 or TRBV6-3 and TRBJ2-3, with D uncertain. V was pared by 1 base and J by 3 bases, with 5 bases between. The germline V gene encodes CDR1 MNHEY and CDR2 SVGEGT. The CDR3 extends over 13 amino acids. CDR3 DNA: TGTGCCAGCAGTTACTTTGGGACAGATACGCAGTATTTT. It translates to CASSYFGTDTQYF.

This clonotype is medium-sized. V and J are TRBV19 and TRBJ2-3; possible D gene TRBD1, 5 bases. Trimming left V 6 bases short and J 3 bases short, with 16 bases between. This CDR3 has 15 amino acids. The germline V gene has CDR1 LNHDA and CDR2 SQIVND (reference sequence). The CDR3 is CASSGTAGWTDTQYF. The CDR3 DNA follows: TGTGCCAGTAGCGGTACGGCAGGGTGGACAGATACGCAGTATTTT.

By its share, this clonotype is medium-sized. V gene TRBV7-9 combines with J gene TRBJ2-2; no definite D call. The CDR3 consists of 14 residues. Trimming removed 4 bases at V and 1 base at J, with 7 bases between. Per the germline V gene, CDR1 is SEHNR and CDR2 is FQNEAQ (reference sequence). The CDR3 coding sequence is TGTGCCAGCAGCTCATGGGTGAACACCGGGGAGCTGTTTTTT. The encoded protein is CASSSWVNTGELFF.

This clonotype has at least ten counts. This chain joins TRBV18 and TRBJ1-5; 9 nucleotides line up with TRBD1. Germline V gene data show CDR1 as KGHSH and CDR2 as LQKENI. The J segment lost 5 bases and the V segment lost 6 bases, leaving 17 bases of the junction unmatched. The CDR3 covers 18 residues. The CDR3 nucleotides read TGTGCCAGCTCGGATCCGGGACAGGGTGTGCCGGGGTATCAGCCCCAGCATTTT. It codes for CASSDPGQGVPGYQPQHF. Complete variable domain (other parts from reference TRBV18 and TRBJ1-5): NAGVMQNPRHLVRRRGQEARLRCSPMKGHSHVYWYRQLPEEGLKFMVYLQKENIIDESGMPKERFSAEFPKEGPSILRIQQVVRGDSAAYFCASSDPGQGVPGYQPQHFGDGTRLSIL.

This clonotype was seen many times. V usage is TRBV5-1 and J usage is TRBJ2-7, with D possibly TRBD2 on 6 matching bases. The CDR3 is 16 amino acids. The germline V and J ends were trimmed by 4 bases and 0 bases, with 17 bases remaining between them. Germline V gives CDR1 SGHRS, CDR2 YFSETQ. The CDR3 DNA reads TGCGCCAGCAGCCCAAAAACTAGCCGGAGCTCCTACGAGCAGTACTTC. It specifies CASSPKTSRSSYEQYF.

By frequency in the sample, this clonotype is medium-sized. This sequence joins TRBV5-6 and TRBJ2-1, with 8 bases aligning to TRBD2. The germline V gene has CDR1 SGHDT and CDR2 YYEEEE. The trim removed 4 bases at V and 12 bases at J, leaving 12 bases unmatched. The CDR3 runs to 14 residues. The CDR3 bases are TGTGCCAGCAGCCCGGCCTTAGCGGGACAACCGCAGTTCTTC. Translated: CASSPALAGQPQFF.

V usage is TRBV4-1 and J usage is TRBJ2-7; maybe TRBD1 (6 bases). This CDR3 region has 13 residues. The germline V gene has CDR1 MGHRA and CDR2 YSYEKL. V shed 3 bases and J shed 3 bases, with 9 bases lying between them. CDR3 bases: TGCGCCAGCAGCCACCGGGACAACTACGAGCAGTACTTC. Protein sequence: CASSHRDNYEQYF.

This clonotype turned up a few times. The chain couples TRBV14 to TRBJ2-7; D uncertain. The ends were cut back, 3 bases at V and 1 base at J, with 10 bases in the middle. Germline CDR1 is SGHDN and CDR2 is FVKESK. This CDR3 contains 14 residues. CDR3 residues: CASSQLTSSYEQYF. The DNA for the CDR3 is TGTGCCAGCAGCCAGCTGACATCATCCTACGAGCAGTACTTC.